Listed here are 30 T cell receptor beta chains from one sample, sequenced in a study of cytomegalovirus exposure and HLA in healthy donors. The study ran its PCR with 60 Vbeta and 13 Jbeta primers. Clones were read by immunoSEQ multiplex PCR, and TCRdb kept only the in-frame ones, dropping some. The table includes 150,000 to 250,000 clones, 75% to 90% detected once. What was sequenced was PBMCs. Source of these receptors: a woman between 45 and 65 years old in good health and CMV-seropositive.

This clone has more than one count but fewer than ten. The chain recombines TRBV29-1 with TRBJ2-1; D possibly corresponds to TRBD2 (6 bases). The CDR3 runs 13 residues. V was pared by 7 bases and J by 1 base, with 11 bases between. Germline assignment: CDR1 SQVTM and CDR2 ANQGSEA. Here the CDR3 reads CSGSGDSYNEQFF. The DNA for the CDR3 is TGCAGCGGATCGGGGGATTCCTACAATGAGCAGTTCTTC.

This clone appeared once. V is TRBV6-1 and J is TRBJ1-5, with TRBD1 matching over 10 bases. The germline V gene has CDR1 MNHNS and CDR2 SASEGT. CDR3 length: 17 residues. Trimming cost V 1 base and J 2 bases; bases outside gene matches: 5. The CDR3, as DNA: TGTGCCAGCAGTGAAGTTGCCGGGACAGGGGGCAATCAGCCCCAGCATTTT. Translation: CASSEVAGTGGNQPQHF.

V and J are TRBV7-2 and TRBJ2-2; no definite D call. Germline V gives CDR1 SGHTA, CDR2 FQGNSA. Between the trimmed V and J ends, which lost 3 bases and 6 bases, there was a span of 11 bases. The CDR3 extends over 14 amino acids. This CDR3 is CASSFWATPGELFF. Here the CDR3 DNA reads TGTGCCAGCAGCTTTTGGGCAACACCCGGGGAGCTGTTTTTT.

This sequence joins TRBV18 and TRBJ2-2; unclear D gene. V lost 2 bases, J lost 7 bases, and 8 bases lay in between. The CDR3 is made up of 13 amino acids. Germline V gene lookup returns CDR1 KGHSH and CDR2 LQKENI. CDR3 bases: TGTGCCAGCTCACCAGTGACAAACGGGGAGCTGTTTTTT. This translates into CASSPVTNGELFF.

This sequence joins TRBV27 and TRBJ2-2; 10 bases match TRBD1. The CDR3 sequence is 15 residues long. The ends lost 6 bases at V and 8 bases at J; junction bases unmatched: 9. The V gene's germline CDR1 is MNHEY and CDR2 SMNVEV (reference sequence). The CDR3 DNA follows: TGTGCCAGCAGCTTAGACAGGACAGGGGGAGGGGAGCTGTTTTTT. Translating gives CASSLDRTGGGELFF.

There are a few counts of this clone. J is TRBJ2-1 and V is TRBV10-1, with D possibly TRBD1 on 6 matching bases. Germline-derived CDR1 and CDR2 are WNHNN and SYGVQD (reference sequence). V dropped 4 bases and J dropped 11 bases, with 9 bases sitting between them. CDR3 length: 11 amino acids. This CDR3 reads CASSGQGQQFF. The CDR3 DNA reads as TGCGCCAGCAGTGGCCAGGGGCAGCAGTTCTTC.

The V call is TRBV28, the J call TRBJ1-2; D possibly corresponds to TRBD1 (5 bases). The V gene's germline CDR1 is MDHEN and CDR2 SYDVKM. The CDR3 covers 15 residues. V shed 2 bases and J shed 4 bases, with 14 bases lying between them. The CDR3 sequence is CASSLAGVTAYGYTF. In DNA, the CDR3 is TGTGCCAGCAGTTTAGCGGGGGTCACCGCCTATGGCTACACCTTC.

J is TRBJ1-5 and V is TRBV28; D is unclear. Germline loops: CDR1 MDHEN, CDR2 SYDVKM. Trimming stripped 7 bases from V and 0 bases from J, with 7 bases between. This CDR3 is built from 13 residues. CDR3 loop: CASMGGSNQPQHF. Written as DNA, the CDR3 is TGTGCCAGCATGGGAGGTAGCAATCAGCCCCAGCATTTT.

The rearrangement uses TRBV10-3 and TRBJ2-7; the match to TRBD2 covers 12 bases. CDR3 length equals 15 residues. Per germline, CDR1 ENHRY and CDR2 SYGVKD. V dropped 2 bases and J dropped 4; count of bases not matched to a gene: 3. The CDR3 coding sequence is TGTGCCATCAGTGAGACGACTAGCGGGAGTTACGAGCAGTACTTC. The encoded protein is CAISETTSGSYEQYF.

The rearrangement links TRBV5-1 to TRBJ2-1; possibly TRBD2 for D (6 bases). The CDR3 has 16 residues. Germline values: CDR1 SGHRS, CDR2 YFSETQ. With 9 bases removed from V and 4 bases from J, the gap between germline ends came to 23 bases. The CDR3 nucleotides are TGCGCCACCCGGGCGAATCCGGCGGGATTATACAATGAGCAGTTCTTC. Its protein is CATRANPAGLYNEQFF. Full variable domain (remainder filled in from reference TRBV5-1 and TRBJ2-1): KAGVTQTPRYLIKTRGQQVTLSCSPISGHRSVSWYQQTPGQGLQFLFEYFSETQRNKGNFPGRFSGRQFSNSRSEMNVSTLELGDSALYLCATRANPAGLYNEQFFGPGTRLTVL.

This clone was found once. The rearrangement joins TRBV2 to TRBJ2-3, with 12 bases fitting TRBD2. This CDR3 region has 15 residues. After removal of 4 bases from V and 5 bases from J, the junction contained 4 bases not matched to a gene. Per germline, CDR1 SNHLY and CDR2 FYNNEI. CDR3 loop: CASSGTSGVIDTQYF. In nucleotides, the CDR3 is TGTGCCAGCAGTGGGACTAGCGGGGTTATAGATACGCAGTATTTT.

As DNA, the CDR3 is TGTGCCAGCAGTCCCGACAGGGGGTATGGCTACACCTTC. The encoded protein is CASSPDRGYGYTF. The genes are TRBV6-5 and TRBJ1-2; TRBD1 matches 9 bases. The germline V gene encodes CDR1 MNHEY and CDR2 SVGAGI. V trimming: 5 bases; J trimming: 5 bases; junction bases outside the gene matches: 3. The CDR3 contains 13 residues.

This chain connects TRBV10-1 to TRBJ2-5, with 10 bases identical to TRBD2. The CDR3 has 17 residues. The germline CDR1 and CDR2 sequences are WNHNN and SYGVQD (reference sequence). With 0 bases clipped from V and 1 base from J, the junction kept 5 bases outside the gene matches. CDR3 loop: CASSESRGLASQETQYF. The CDR3 region has the DNA TGCGCCAGCAGTGAGTCGCGGGGACTAGCGAGCCAAGAGACCCAGTACTTC.

This clone turned up a few times. The chain joins TRBV9 to TRBJ2-3, with 9 bases identical to TRBD2. CDR3 length: 16 amino acids. V lost 0 bases to trimming and J lost 2 bases; unmatched junction nucleotides: 4. Germline V gives CDR1 SGDLS, CDR2 YYNGEE. CDR3 sequence (DNA): TGTGCCAGCAGCGTAGCCGGGACTAGCCTCACAGATACGCAGTATTTT. It yields the protein CASSVAGTSLTDTQYF. Supplemented by reference TRBV9 and TRBJ2-3, the full variable domain reads DSGVTQTPKHLITATGQRVTLRCSPRSGDLSVYWYQQSLDQGLQFLIQYYNGEERAKGNILERFSAQQFPDLHSELNLSSLELGDSALYFCASSVAGTSLTDTQYFGPGTRLTVL.

The chain employs TRBV15 and TRBJ1-6; 7 nucleotides match TRBD1. The CDR3 runs to 16 residues. The V gene's germline CDR1 is LNHNV and CDR2 YYDKDF (reference sequence). V lost 0 bases to trimming and J lost 11 bases; unmatched junction nucleotides: 10. The CDR3: CATSRDRATGWTPLHF. The DNA for the CDR3 is TGTGCCACCAGCAGAGATCGGGCGACAGGGTGGACACCCCTCCACTTT.

V usage is TRBV21-1 and J usage is TRBJ2-2; TRBD2, as called in the table, went unchecked against the DNA. TRBV21-1 is classified as a pseudogene. This CDR3 spans 15 amino acids. This CDR3 is CASSGRLAGTGELFF. The CDR3 nucleotides read TGTGCCAGCAGCGGGAGACTAGCGGGCACCGGGGAGCTGTTTTTT.

The genes are TRBV7-2 and TRBJ2-2; TRBD2 aligns across 10 bases. The CDR3 contains 15 residues. Germline V gene lookup returns CDR1 SGHTA and CDR2 FQGNSA. Trimming took 6 bases from V and 0 from J; bases not matched to a gene: 1. The CDR3 DNA follows: TGTGCCAGCAGACTAGCGGGGCCGAACACCGGGGAGCTGTTTTTT. Translation: CASRLAGPNTGELFF.

The chain recombines TRBV4-2 with TRBJ2-5, with TRBD2 as a possible D gene (6 bases). The J call may be wrong; the DNA end is better matched by TRBJ2-7. The CDR3 consists of 16 residues. Germline-derived CDR1 and CDR2 are LGHNA and YNFKEQ. The CDR3 is CASSHPGTPEAYEQYF. The CDR3 DNA reads as TGTGCCAGCAGCCACCCTGGGACTCCTGAAGCCTACGAGCAGTACTTC.

The V gene is TRBV27, the J gene TRBJ2-5, with 9 bases aligning to TRBD1. The J segment lost 7 bases and the V segment lost 7 bases, leaving 7 bases of the junction unmatched. The CDR3 sequence is 13 residues long. Germline V gene lookup returns CDR1 MNHEY and CDR2 SMNVEV (reference sequence). CDR3 in amino acids: CASKGDRAVTQYF. CDR3 bases: TGTGCCAGCAAAGGGGACAGGGCAGTGACCCAGTACTTC.

The genes are TRBV27 and TRBJ1-1; possibly TRBD1 for D (6 bases). V shed 6 bases and J shed 5 bases, with 16 bases lying between them. Germline loops: CDR1 MNHEY, CDR2 SMNVEV (reference sequence). This CDR3 contains 14 residues. CDR3 protein: CASSLQGFGTEAFF. CDR3 coding DNA: TGTGCCAGCAGCCTCCAGGGGTTCGGAACTGAAGCTTTCTTT.

The chain recombines TRBV10-3 with TRBJ1-6; no definite D call. V lost 3 bases and J 8 bases, leaving 8 bases between the germline ends. The CDR3 has 13 residues. Germline V gives CDR1 ENHRY, CDR2 SYGVKD. CDR3: CAISDNPYSPLHF. Written as DNA, the CDR3 is TGTGCCATCAGTGATAATCCCTATTCACCCCTCCACTTT.

CDR3 residues: CASRQSGGLKQYF. DNA for the CDR3: TGTGCCAGCAGACAGAGCGGGGGGTTGAAGCAGTACTTC. The V call is TRBV27, the J call TRBJ2-7, with 9 bases aligning to TRBD2. The CDR3 is made up of 13 amino acids. Germline trimming cut 6 bases from V and 8 bases from J; bases unmatched to any gene: 8. Germline V gene sequence: CDR1 MNHEY, CDR2 SMNVEV (reference sequence).

V and J are TRBV28 and TRBJ1-1; the D is unclear. CDR3 length: 11 residues. CDR1 MDHEN and CDR2 SYDVKM come from the germline V gene. The ends were cut back, 7 bases at V and 0 bases at J, with 3 bases in the middle. Written as DNA, the CDR3 is TGTGCCAGCACGTTGAACACTGAAGCTTTCTTT. Translated: CASTLNTEAFF.

The J gene is TRBJ2-2, the V gene TRBV4-2, with 15 bases aligning to TRBD2. The V segment lost 2 bases and the J segment 8 bases; nucleotides outside the gene matches: 6. The germline gives CDR1 LGHNA, CDR2 YNFKEQ. CDR3 size: 17 residues. CDR3 region: CASSQQKGLAGGGELFF. CDR3 coding DNA: TGTGCCAGCAGCCAACAAAAGGGACTAGCGGGGGGTGGGGAGCTGTTTTTT.

The chain couples TRBV18 to TRBJ2-5; D possibly corresponds to TRBD2 (5 bases). This CDR3 contains 15 residues. The germline CDR1 and CDR2 sequences are KGHSH and LQKENI. Trimming removed 2 bases from V and 0 bases from J, with 10 bases in between. CDR3 residues: CASSPRRNNQETQYF. The CDR3 DNA reads as TGTGCCAGCTCACCAAGGAGGAATAACCAAGAGACCCAGTACTTC.

This clone was seen only a few times. One end of the junction fails to match germline, which may point to a read error. The V call is TRBV5-4, the J call TRBJ2-4; unclear D gene. This CDR3 region has 11 residues. Germline-derived CDR1 and CDR2 are SGHNT and YYREEE (reference sequence). The CDR3 DNA is TGTGCCAGCAGCTTAGGAAACAGTCAGTACTTC. It is translated as CASSLGNSQYF.

The chain uses TRBV19 and TRBJ2-5; TRBD2 matches at 8 bases. The trim removed 5 bases at V and 5 bases at J, leaving 7 bases unmatched. CDR1 is LNHDA and CDR2 is SQIVND in the germline V gene (reference sequence). CDR3 length: 14 residues. The CDR3 loop is CASSARLATETQYF. CDR3 nucleotides: TGTGCCAGTAGTGCCCGACTAGCGACGGAGACCCAGTACTTC.

This rearrangement joins TRBV7-9 to TRBJ1-2; 8 bases align to TRBD1. The CDR3 length is 13 residues. Germline values: CDR1 SEHNR, CDR2 FQNEAQ (reference sequence). V was clipped by 5 bases and J by 8 bases; unmatched bases: 7. The CDR3 DNA reads as TGTGCCAGCAGCCGACAGGGGATGGAAGGCTACACCTTC. Protein: CASSRQGMEGYTF.

In its sample, this clone was seen a few times. This sequence joins TRBV6-6 and TRBJ1-5; no reliable D call. Germline V gives CDR1 MNHNY, CDR2 SVGAGI (reference sequence). The CDR3 is 13 residues long. Trimming shortened V by 6 bases and J by 7 bases, and 13 bases separated the two germline ends. The CDR3 is CASSHDRGQPQHF. The CDR3 DNA sequence: TGTGCCAGCAGCCACGACCGAGGCCAGCCCCAGCATTTT.

The chain recombines TRBV11-2 with TRBJ2-2; D uncertain. Between the trimmed V and J ends, which lost 3 bases and 7 bases, there was a span of 9 bases. Germline V lookup: CDR1 SGHAT, CDR2 FQNNGV. This CDR3 is built from 13 residues. CDR3 coding DNA: TGTGCCAGCAGCTTTAAGCTGCACGGGGAGCTGTTTTTT. Translation: CASSFKLHGELFF.